This T cell receptor (beta chain) originates from a study of shared clonotypes between healthy human individuals. Note on this clone: The antigen is undetermined.

The CDR3 is 13 amino acids. V was clipped by 3 bases and J by 8 bases, with 13 bases between them. Germline CDR1 MDHEN, CDR2 SYDVKM. Replicate sorted-subset PCRs were loaded with approximately 200 ng DNA, 25,000 to 30,000 T cell genomes. TCRdb's table, derived via immunoSEQ multiplex PCR, lists solely in-frame clones and lacks some. The table has around 2.5 million clones, roughly 93% seen once; the top ten hold about 0.34%. Points from the study as a whole: Even with large depth, rarefaction showed that sorted-subset sequencing was incomplete.

Those who donated were healthy HIV-negative adults, with no recent acute infections or vaccinations reported. Donors comprised only Caucasian adults living in Nashville, Tennessee. Sequencing was carried out using naive CD4+ T cells from PBMCs. Subset meaning: CD45RA+ positively selected. The receptor was isolated from a man younger than 35 in good health. Some clones in this sample may be carry-over from other donors' samples. The chain links TRBV28 to TRBJ1-2, with a tentative D call TRBD1 (5 bases). The chain's CDR3 is CASSFSRQIGYTF. CDR3 bases: TGTGCCAGCAGTTTCTCGCGACAGATAGGCTACACCTTC.